This entry concerns a single T cell receptor (beta chain). The data originate from a study of shared clonotypes between healthy human individuals. The protocol was immunoSEQ multiplex PCR, while the TCRdb copy is restricted to in-frame clones and leaves out a portion. The table includes about 2.4 million clones, approximately 93% detected once. The ends lost 4 bases at V and 0 bases at J; junction bases unmatched: 5. This CDR3 has 16 residues. Germline loops: CDR1 MDHEN, CDR2 SYDVKM. The origin of this receptor is a man younger than 35 in good health. Some clones in this sample may be carry-over from other donors' samples. The sequencing sample was made of naive CD4+ T cells from PBMCs. Subset meaning: CD45RA+ positively selected. The chain has TRBV28 and TRBJ2-3; 9 nucleotides align to TRBD2. The CDR3 protein is CASSSRTSDSTDTQYF. CDR3 sequence (DNA): TGTGCCAGCAGTTCGAGGACTAGCGACAGCACAGATACGCAGTATTTT.